A single sample gave rise to the 7 T cell receptor beta chains below, sequenced in a study of technical replicates of blood from a handful of donors. TCRdb keeps only in-frame clones here, not all; method: immunoSEQ multiplex PCR. Altogether 80,000 or so clones are present, 95% to 98% being singletons, with the ten largest covering around 0.22%. The specimen sequenced was T cells isolated from PBMCs. The source is a human donor in good health.

The chain uses TRBV7-2 and TRBJ1-1; D possibly corresponds to TRBD1 (5 bases). The CDR3 is 14 amino acids. Deletions cut 5 bases from V and 1 base from J, with 11 bases between. The germline gives CDR1 SGHTA, CDR2 FQGNSA. The CDR3 sequence: CASSRQTKNTEAFF. The CDR3 DNA sequence: TGTGCCAGCAGCCGACAGACAAAGAACACTGAAGCTTTCTTT.

This chain joins TRBV12-5 and TRBJ2-7; 7 positions match TRBD1. V dropped 0 bases and J dropped 0; count of bases not matched to a gene: 8. The CDR3 runs 17 residues. Germline V CDR1 and CDR2: LGHNT, FRNRAP. The DNA for the CDR3 is TGTGCTAGTGGTTTGGTCGGGAAGGACAGGAGCTCCTACGAGCAGTACTTC. It translates to CASGLVGKDRSSYEQYF.

The rearrangement joins TRBV5-8 to TRBJ1-1; 7 bases are a match to TRBD1. The CDR3 runs to 14 residues. J was trimmed by 1 base and V by 10 bases; bases with no gene match: 10. Germline loops: CDR1 SGHTS, CDR2 YDEGEE. The CDR3 reads CARAGQATNTEAFF. CDR3 in DNA: TGTGCCCGCGCAGGACAGGCGACGAACACTGAAGCTTTCTTT.

This chain links TRBV5-5 with TRBJ2-7; D possibly corresponds to TRBD2 (6 bases). Germline-derived CDR1 and CDR2 are SGHKS and YYEKEE (reference sequence). Trimming stripped 4 bases from V and 2 bases from J, with 19 bases between. CDR3 size: 16 residues. The CDR3 sequence: CASSILLAEETYEQYF. CDR3 coding DNA: TGTGCCAGCAGCATACTCTTAGCGGAAGAAACCTACGAGCAGTACTTC. Together with reference TRBV5-5 and TRBJ2-7, the CDR3 gives the full variable domain: DAGVTQSPTHLIKTRGQQVTLRCSPISGHKSVSWYQQVLGQGPQFIFQYYEKEERGRGNFPDRFSARQFPNYSSELNVNALLLGDSALYLCASSILLAEETYEQYFGPGTRLTVT.

This clone was detected once. This chain uses TRBV30 with TRBJ1-2; TRBD1 aligns across 11 bases. The CDR3 is 14 amino acids. The V gene's germline CDR1 is GTSNPN and CDR2 SVGIG (reference sequence). V was pared by 3 bases and J by 8 bases, with 8 bases of the junction left unmatched. The CDR3 loop is CAWRVRDRGEGYTF. CDR3 sequence (DNA): TGTGCCTGGAGAGTTAGGGACAGGGGGGAAGGCTACACCTTC. Filled out from reference TRBV30 and TRBJ1-2, the complete variable domain reads SQTIHQWPATLVQPVGSPLSLECTVEGTSNPNLYWYRQAAGRGLQLLFYSVGIGQISSEVPQNLSASRPQDRQFILSSKKLLLSDSGFYLCAWRVRDRGEGYTFGSGTRLTVV.

The chain recombines TRBV30 with TRBJ2-7; 9 bases line up with TRBD1. There are 13 residues in the CDR3. Germline lookup yields CDR1 GTSNPN and CDR2 SVGIG (reference sequence). Trimming took 2 bases from V and 7 from J; bases not matched to a gene: 6. CDR3 bases: TGTGCCTGGAGTCCGGGACAGGGTGGGGAGCAGTACTTC. It codes for CAWSPGQGGEQYF.

The sample holds one count of this clone. The rearrangement joins TRBV6-5 to TRBJ1-1; D is perhaps TRBD1 (5 bases). This CDR3 has 16 amino acids. The germline CDR1 and CDR2 sequences are MNHEY and SVGAGI. Trimming cost V 2 bases and J 3 bases, with 16 bases left between them. The CDR3 DNA reads TGTGCCAGCAGTTACGCAGGGCTAGTAAAGTACACTGAAGCTTTCTTT. This encodes CASSYAGLVKYTEAFF.